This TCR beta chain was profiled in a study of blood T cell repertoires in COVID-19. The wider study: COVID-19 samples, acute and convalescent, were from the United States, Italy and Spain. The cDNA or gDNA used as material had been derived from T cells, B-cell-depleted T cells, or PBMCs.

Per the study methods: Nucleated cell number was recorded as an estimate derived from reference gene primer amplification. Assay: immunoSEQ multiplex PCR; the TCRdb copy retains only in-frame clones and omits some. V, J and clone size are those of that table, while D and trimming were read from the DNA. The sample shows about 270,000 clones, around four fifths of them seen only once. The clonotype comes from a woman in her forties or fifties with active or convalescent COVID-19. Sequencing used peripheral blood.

The CDR3 coding sequence is TGTGCTAGTGGTTTGATACCGGGAGGCGGCTACAATGAGCAGTTCTTC. Its protein is CASGLIPGGGYNEQFF. V gene TRBV12-5 combines with J gene TRBJ2-1; 7 bases map to TRBD2. Losses at the gene ends were 2 bases for V and 3 bases for J; bases not matched to a gene: 7. The CDR3 runs to 16 residues. The germline V gene encodes CDR1 LGHNT and CDR2 FRNRAP.